This T cell receptor beta chain was captured by sequencing in a study of Graves' ophthalmopathy and Graves' hyperthyroidism. Study-level findings and limits: Separation of ophthalmopathy from stable hyperthyroidism was achieved by a 13-signature model, at about 90% sensitivity and about 81% specificity.

Other autoimmune diseases, uncontrolled infections, pregnancy or lactation excluded patients from enrollment. The study amplified TCR beta CDR3 regions using RNA transcripts. Following a first-round RT-PCR that used HTBI primers, a second-round multiplex PCR was carried out. Each CDR3 protein is one row after TCRdb ran MiXCR on the multiplex PCR reads. The table has approximately 700,000 distinct CDR3 sequences, roughly 40% seen once; the top ten hold approximately 43%. With respect to this clonotype: What it binds is unknown. One end of the junction is discordant with germline, which a read error may explain.

The sequenced sample consisted of peripheral blood. The sequence was collected from an adult man with Graves' ophthalmopathy.

In DNA form, the CDR3 reads TGTGCCATCAGTGGGACGGGGAGAAGCACAGATACGCAGTATTTT. This encodes CAISGTGRSTDTQYF. This chain connects TRBV2 to TRBJ2-3; perhaps D is TRBD1 or TRBD2 (5 bases each). Germline assignment: CDR1 SNHLY and CDR2 FYNNEI. This CDR3 has 15 residues.